Listed below are T cell receptor beta chains from one sample, sequenced in a study of CD8 T cell repertoires and HIV-1 epitope variants. Data came from immunoSEQ multiplex PCR; TCRdb stores just in-frame clones and leaves some out. This table holds about 4,600 clones, approximately 70% found once. These TCRs' antigens remain unknown. The material sequenced was cultured CD8+ T cells derived from PBMCs. The origin of the receptors is a male donor with HIV. The CDR3 runs from the conserved cysteine through the conserved F or W. Fields, in order: V gene, J gene, D gene, clone size, CDR3 protein, CDR3 DNA. D genes are given only for firm matches. Part of the rows lack a size; the others show once, few, many or a class for expanded clones.

v_gene: TRBV7-2
j_gene: TRBJ2-3
d_gene: TRBD2
abundance: once
CDR3aa: CASSLGPSGANTQYF
CDR3nt: TGTGCCAGCAGCTTAGGGCCTAGCGGGGCCAATACGCAGTATTTT

v_gene: TRBV6-6
j_gene: TRBJ1-1
d_gene: .
abundance: .
CDR3aa: CASTDPRDHTEAFF
CDR3nt: TGTGCCAGCACCGACCCTAGGGACCACACTGAAGCTTTCTTT

v_gene: TRBV7-9
j_gene: TRBJ2-3
d_gene: TRBD2
abundance: .
CDR3aa: CASSLSGGPRDTQYF
CDR3nt: TGTGCCAGCAGCCTTAGCGGGGGGCCCAGGGATACGCAGTATTTT

v_gene: TRBV19
j_gene: TRBJ2-7
d_gene: TRBD1
abundance: .
CDR3aa: CASSDSTTGDEQYF
CDR3nt: TGTGCCAGTAGCGACTCAACGACAGGGGACGAGCAGTACTTC

v_gene: TRBV7-9
j_gene: TRBJ2-3
d_gene: TRBD1
abundance: .
CDR3aa: CASSITGGGDTQYF
CDR3nt: TGTGCCAGCAGCATTACAGGGGGCGGGGATACGCAGTATTTT

v_gene: TRBV10-1
j_gene: TRBJ2-2
d_gene: TRBD1
abundance: .
CDR3aa: CASSESGQGALTGELFF
CDR3nt: TGCGCCAGCAGTGAGTCGGGACAGGGGGCGTTAACCGGGGAGCTGTTTTTT

v_gene: TRBV6-4
j_gene: TRBJ1-2
d_gene: TRBD1
abundance: .
CDR3aa: CASSDSGTGEGYTF
CDR3nt: TGTGCCAGCAGTGACTCCGGGACAGGGGAAGGCTACACCTTC

v_gene: TRBV6-5
j_gene: TRBJ1-4
d_gene: .
abundance: .
CDR3aa: CASSYKWGLKLFF
CDR3nt: TGTGCCAGCAGTTACAAATGGGGACTAAAACTGTTTTTT

v_gene: TRBV28
j_gene: TRBJ1-2
d_gene: .
abundance: medium-sized
CDR3aa: CASSLDRWGYTF
CDR3nt: TGTGCCAGCAGTCTGGATCGCTGGGGCTACACCTTC

v_gene: TRBV29-1
j_gene: TRBJ1-3
d_gene: .
abundance: few
CDR3aa: CSVEDAGPRYF
CDR3nt: TGCAGCGTTGAAGATGCCGGCCCTAGATATTTT

v_gene: TRBV4-3
j_gene: TRBJ2-7
d_gene: .
abundance: few
CDR3aa: CASSHAQGGLHEQYF
CDR3nt: TGCGCCAGCAGCCACGCACAGGGAGGCCTTCACGAGCAGTACTTC

v_gene: TRBV27
j_gene: TRBJ2-7
d_gene: .
abundance: .
CDR3aa: CASRGGLYEQYF
CDR3nt: TGTGCCAGCAGAGGGGGGCTCTACGAGCAGTACTTC

v_gene: TRBV28
j_gene: TRBJ2-1
d_gene: TRBD1
abundance: .
CDR3aa: CASSAGQAYNEQFF
CDR3nt: TGTGCCAGCAGTGCCGGACAGGCTTACAATGAGCAGTTCTTC

v_gene: TRBV4-1
j_gene: TRBJ2-3
d_gene: TRBD2
abundance: .
CDR3aa: CASTSGGDTQYF
CDR3nt: TGCGCCAGCACTAGCGGAGGGGATACGCAGTATTTT

v_gene: TRBV4-1
j_gene: TRBJ1-1
d_gene: .
abundance: .
CDR3aa: CASGGDNTEAFF
CDR3nt: TGCGCCAGCGGTGGGGACAACACTGAAGCTTTCTTT

v_gene: TRBV6-1
j_gene: TRBJ2-3
d_gene: TRBD2
abundance: .
CDR3aa: CASSVFAGGLTDTQYF
CDR3nt: TGTGCCAGCAGTGTCTTCGCGGGGGGACTCACAGATACGCAGTATTTT

v_gene: TRBV19
j_gene: TRBJ1-5
d_gene: .
abundance: .
CDR3aa: CASSIGSLRVGNQPQHF
CDR3nt: TGTGCCAGTAGTATAGGTTCGCTCAGGGTGGGCAATCAGCCCCAGCATTTT

v_gene: TRBV7-9
j_gene: TRBJ2-7
d_gene: .
abundance: .
CDR3aa: CASSSPRAATYEQYF
CDR3nt: TGTGCCAGCAGCTCTCCAAGGGCCGCAACCTACGAGCAGTACTTC

v_gene: TRBV27
j_gene: TRBJ2-6
d_gene: .
abundance: .
CDR3aa: CASSLSGRLSGANVLTF
CDR3nt: TGTGCCAGCAGTTTATCGGGACGTCTCTCTGGGGCCAACGTCCTGACTTTC

v_gene: TRBV19
j_gene: TRBJ2-2
d_gene: .
abundance: few
CDR3aa: CACGLEDTGELFF
CDR3nt: TGTGCTTGCGGGCTGGAGGACACCGGGGAGCTGTTTTTT

v_gene: TRBV5-4
j_gene: TRBJ2-7
d_gene: TRBD1
abundance: few
CDR3aa: CASSFGQGSYEQYF
CDR3nt: TGTGCCAGCAGCTTCGGACAGGGTTCCTACGAGCAGTACTTC

v_gene: TRBV1
j_gene: TRBJ2-7
d_gene: .
abundance: few
CDR3aa: CTSSHSLRYEQYF
CDR3nt: TGCACCAGCAGCCATTCTCTGCGGTACGAGCAGTACTTC

v_gene: TRBV6-1
j_gene: TRBJ2-2
d_gene: .
abundance: .
CDR3aa: CASKPGTNGELFF
CDR3nt: TGTGCCAGCAAGCCCGGGACCAACGGGGAGCTGTTTTTT

v_gene: TRBV19
j_gene: TRBJ2-7
d_gene: .
abundance: medium-sized
CDR3aa: CASSISISYEQYF
CDR3nt: TGTGCCAGTAGTATAAGCATCTCCTACGAGCAGTACTTC